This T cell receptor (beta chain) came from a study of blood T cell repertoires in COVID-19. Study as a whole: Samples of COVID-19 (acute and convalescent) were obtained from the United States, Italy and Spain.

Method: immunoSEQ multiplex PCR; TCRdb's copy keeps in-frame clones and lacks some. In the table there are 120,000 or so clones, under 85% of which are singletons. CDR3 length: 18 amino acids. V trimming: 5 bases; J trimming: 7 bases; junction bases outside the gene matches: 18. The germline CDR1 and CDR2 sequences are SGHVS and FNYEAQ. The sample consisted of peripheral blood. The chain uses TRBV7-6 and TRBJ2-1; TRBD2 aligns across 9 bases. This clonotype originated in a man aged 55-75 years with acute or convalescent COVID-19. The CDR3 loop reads CASSEEGGGRAKRNEQFF. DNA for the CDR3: TGTGCCAGCAGCGAAGAAGGTGGCGGGAGGGCTAAGAGGAATGAGCAGTTCTTC.